This paragraph reports one TCR beta chain. The sample originates from a study of T cells in Graves' hyperthyroidism and ophthalmopathy. In germline, CDR1 is GTSNPN, CDR2 SVGIG (reference sequence). V was cut by 0 bases and J by 3 bases, with 12 bases left in between. CDR3 length equals 15 residues. The source material, RNA transcripts, was used to amplify TCR beta CDR3 regions. HTBI primers were used for first-round RT-PCR of the TCR CDR3. Each CDR3 protein is one row after TCRdb ran MiXCR on the multiplex PCR reads. This repertoire shows fewer than 900,000 distinct CDR3 sequences, about a sixth found once; its top ten account for around 7.7%. Exclusions: uncontrolled infection, other autoimmune disease, pregnancy, lactation. The study based diagnoses on clinical symptoms, serum thyroxine and TRAb, thyroid ultrasound and orbital computed tomography. PBMCs were collected from an approximately 10 ml volume of fresh peripheral blood.

The chain employs TRBV30 and TRBJ1-5; weak D call: TRBD1 (6 bases). Source material: blood. This clonotype originated in a man younger than 35 with Graves' hyperthyroidism. CDR3 residues: CAWSVQGSFNQPQHF. The DNA of the CDR3 is TGTGCCTGGAGTGTACAGGGAAGTTTCAATCAGCCCCAGCATTTT.